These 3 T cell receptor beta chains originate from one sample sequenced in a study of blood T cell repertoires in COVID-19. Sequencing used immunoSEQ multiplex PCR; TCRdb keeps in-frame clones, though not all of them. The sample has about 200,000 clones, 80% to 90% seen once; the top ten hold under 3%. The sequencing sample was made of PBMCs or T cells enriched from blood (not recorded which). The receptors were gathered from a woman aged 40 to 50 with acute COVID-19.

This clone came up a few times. The CDR3 DNA sequence: TGTGCCAGCAGCCCCGGACAGCGCTACGAGCAGTACTTC. This encodes CASSPGQRYEQYF. The chain is built from TRBV5-4 and TRBJ2-7; TRBD1 might be the D (6 bases). The V and J ends lost 4 bases and 3 bases respectively, with 11 bases between them. Germline lookup yields CDR1 SGHNT and CDR2 YYREEE (reference sequence). This CDR3 spans 13 amino acids.

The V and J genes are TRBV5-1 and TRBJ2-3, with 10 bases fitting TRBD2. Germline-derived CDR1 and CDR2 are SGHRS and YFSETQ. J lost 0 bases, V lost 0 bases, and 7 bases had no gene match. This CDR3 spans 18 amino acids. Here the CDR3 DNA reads TGCGCCAGCAGCTTGGGACTATTAGCGGGGGGTAGCACAGATACGCAGTATTTT. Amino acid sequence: CASSLGLLAGGSTDTQYF.

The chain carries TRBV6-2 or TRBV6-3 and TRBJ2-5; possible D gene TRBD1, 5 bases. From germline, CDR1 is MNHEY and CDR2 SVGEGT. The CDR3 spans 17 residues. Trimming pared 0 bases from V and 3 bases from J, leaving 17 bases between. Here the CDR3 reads CASSYSSQGNHKETQYF. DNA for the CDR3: TGTGCCAGCAGTTACTCGTCTCAGGGAAATCACAAAGAGACCCAGTACTTC.